Listed here are 23 T cell receptor beta chains from one sample, sequenced in a study of post-analysis software for immune sequencing data. Antigens for these TCRs are unknown. Overall study findings and caveats: There were five or six TRBV segments more frequent in patients than controls, and TRBV5-6, TRBV5-1 and TRBV20-1 were among them.

Unique-molecular-identifier-tagged TCR beta cDNA libraries were used. A single record per CDR3 protein comes from TCRdb applying MiXCR to the PCR reads. The sample contains hundreds of thousands of distinct CDR3 sequences, around 40% of which appear only once. Material for sequencing was blood. These receptors were obtained from a girl between 10 and 17 years old with multiple sclerosis.

The J gene is TRBJ1-4, the V gene TRBV4-1; D uncertain. This CDR3 is built from 17 residues. Trimming took off 3 bases at V and 4 bases at J, with 18 bases between the two ends. The germline V gene encodes CDR1 MGHRA and CDR2 YSYEKL. For the CDR3, the DNA is TGCGCCAGCAGCCAGTCGGCGCCCGGGGTGATTAATGAAAAACTGTTTTTT. Translation: CASSQSAPGVINEKLFF.

This clonotype was seen a few times. This chain connects TRBV15 to TRBJ2-1; D assignment may be TRBD1 or TRBD2 (5 bases each). CDR1 and CDR2 (germline): LNHNV, YYDKDF (reference sequence). The CDR3 has 13 residues. Trimming pared 0 bases from V and 9 bases from J, leaving 9 bases between. Here the CDR3 reads CATSRDPGGEQFF. The CDR3 DNA is TGTGCCACCAGCAGAGATCCTGGGGGTGAGCAGTTCTTC.

The gene calls are TRBV6-5 and TRBJ2-2, with a tentative D call TRBD1 (6 bases). Germline V gene sequence: CDR1 MNHEY, CDR2 SVGAGI. Trimming pared 6 bases from V and 2 bases from J, leaving 10 bases between. The CDR3 spans 14 residues. DNA of the CDR3: TGTGCCAGCAGACCACAGGGTAACACCGGGGAGCTGTTTTTT. Encoded protein: CASRPQGNTGELFF.

This clonotype was counted only a few times. The chain combines TRBV7-9 with TRBJ2-7, with 12 bases fitting TRBD2. Germline CDR1 and CDR2: SEHNR and FQNEAQ (reference sequence). CDR3 length equals 17 residues. J lost 5 bases, V lost 4 bases, and 12 bases had no gene match. The CDR3 DNA is TGTGCCAGCAGCTCCACCAGACTAGCGGGGGATCCTAACGAGCAGTACTTC. This codes for CASSSTRLAGDPNEQYF.

This clonotype came up many times. The chain couples TRBV20-1 to TRBJ2-3; 11 bases fit TRBD2. CDR3 length equals 14 residues. Looked up from germline, CDR1 is DFQATT and CDR2 is SNEGSKA (reference sequence). The ends lost 6 bases at V and 0 bases at J; junction bases unmatched: 2. In DNA form, the CDR3 reads TGCAGTGCCAGGACTAGCGGGAGCACAGATACGCAGTATTTT. Its protein product is CSARTSGSTDTQYF.

CDR3 amino acids: CASSLGYGRKTQYF. As DNA, the CDR3 is TGTGCCAGCAGCTTGGGGTACGGGAGAAAGACCCAGTACTTC. The V and J genes are TRBV7-8 and TRBJ2-5; the D gene is possibly TRBD2 (6 bases). Trimming stripped 3 bases from V and 6 bases from J, with 14 bases between. The CDR3 is 14 amino acids. CDR1 is SGHVS and CDR2 is FQNEAQ in the germline V gene.

This clonotype was counted only a few times. V gene TRBV20-1 combines with J gene TRBJ2-1; D possibly corresponds to TRBD1 (6 bases). V was cut by 3 bases and J by 4 bases, with 13 bases left in between. This CDR3 comprises 14 residues. The germline V gene encodes CDR1 DFQATT and CDR2 SNEGSKA (reference sequence). CDR3 coding DNA: TGCAGTGCTAGGTCACAGGGTCTATACAATGAGCAGTTCTTC. It yields the protein CSARSQGLYNEQFF.

The chain has TRBV4-1 and TRBJ2-1; 11 nucleotides line up with TRBD2. This CDR3 is 18 amino acids long. CDR1 is MGHRA, CDR2 YSYEKL, per germline. Germline trimming cut 4 bases from V and 3 bases from J; bases unmatched to any gene: 11. The CDR3 region is CASSLLAGEMKSYNEQFF. CDR3 DNA: TGCGCCAGCAGCCTACTAGCGGGAGAGATGAAAAGCTACAATGAGCAGTTCTTC.

Comment on this clonotype: One base away lies a much larger clone, so this may be a sequencing read error. This chain connects TRBV11-2 to TRBJ1-2, with 7 bases matching TRBD1. CDR1 is SGHAT, CDR2 FQNNGV, per germline. CDR3 length equals 14 residues. The junction had 0 bases not matched to a gene; V was cut back by 0 bases and J by 2 bases. CDR3: CASSLEQGNYGYTF. CDR3 coding DNA: TGTGCCAGCAGCTTAGAACAGGGGAACTATGGCTACACCTTC.

The rearrangement uses TRBV5-1 and TRBJ2-3; D is possibly TRBD1 (5 bases). Germline V CDR1 and CDR2: SGHRS, YFSETQ. The CDR3 is 16 amino acids. Trimming stripped 4 bases from V and 0 bases from J, with 15 bases between. The CDR3 region is CASSKTTGDSTDTQYF. CDR3 nucleotides: TGCGCCAGCAGCAAGACCACAGGAGATAGCACAGATACGCAGTATTTT.

This clonotype was counted once. The V and J genes are TRBV3-1 and TRBJ2-3, with 8 bases aligning to TRBD1. CDR1 is LGHDT, CDR2 YNNKEL, per germline (reference sequence). The CDR3 consists of 14 residues. Trimming at V came to 3 bases and at J to 5 bases, leaving 4 bases not matched to a gene. In DNA form, the CDR3 reads TGTGCCAGCAGCCAGGACAGGGCGGGAGATACGCAGTATTTT. Translated, it gives CASSQDRAGDTQYF.

The chain couples TRBV20-1 to TRBJ1-1; no firm D call. The CDR3 loop spans 13 amino acids. Trimming left V 7 bases short and J 0 bases short, with 12 bases between. CDR1 DFQATT and CDR2 SNEGSKA come from the germline V gene (reference sequence). The CDR3 loop reads CSGLADMNTEAFF. The DNA of the CDR3 is TGCAGTGGCCTCGCAGATATGAACACTGAAGCTTTCTTT.

J is TRBJ2-2 and V is TRBV6-5, with D perhaps TRBD1 (6 bases). The CDR3 loop spans 16 amino acids. Deletions cut 4 bases from V and 3 bases from J, with 15 bases between. Germline CDR1 MNHEY, CDR2 SVGAGI. In DNA, the CDR3 is TGTGCCAGCAGTTCCCTGGGGGCCCGAGACACCGGGGAGCTGTTTTTT. It specifies CASSSLGARDTGELFF.

This chain joins TRBV29-1 and TRBJ1-2, with D possibly matching TRBD1 (6 bases). The V gene's germline CDR1 is SQVTM and CDR2 ANQGSEA. V was trimmed by 2 bases and J by 4 bases, leaving 14 bases between them. The CDR3 runs to 14 residues. CDR3 region: CSVESAGAGYGYTF. The CDR3 DNA reads as TGCAGCGTTGAAAGCGCGGGGGCCGGCTATGGCTACACCTTC.

This rearrangement joins TRBV5-5 to TRBJ1-1; 11 bases match TRBD1. In germline, CDR1 is SGHKS, CDR2 YYEKEE (reference sequence). This CDR3 spans 14 amino acids. V lost 3 bases to trimming and J lost 5 bases; unmatched junction nucleotides: 3. The CDR3 spells CASSYGQGATEAFF. CDR3 nucleotides: TGTGCCAGCAGCTACGGACAGGGGGCGACTGAAGCTTTCTTT.

The chain carries TRBV27 and TRBJ1-5; D might be TRBD1 (6 bases). CDR1 is MNHEY, CDR2 SMNVEV, per germline (reference sequence). Deletions cut 5 bases from V and 5 bases from J, with 13 bases between. This CDR3 contains 14 residues. The CDR3 spells CASSAQGDHQPQHF. In nucleotides, the CDR3 is TGTGCCAGCAGTGCACAGGGTGATCATCAGCCCCAGCATTTT.

This chain connects TRBV18 to TRBJ2-7, with 11 nucleotides matching TRBD2. The CDR3 is 14 residues long. CDR1 KGHSH and CDR2 LQKENI come from the germline V gene. The V and J ends lost 6 bases and 5 bases, in that order; junction bases with no gene match: 6. In nucleotides, the CDR3 is TGTGCCAGCTCTTATACTAGCGGGAGTAACGAGCAGTACTTC. This sequence encodes CASSYTSGSNEQYF.

This clonotype occurred a few times. V and J are TRBV4-2 and TRBJ2-1; 11 bases align to TRBD2. The CDR3 has 16 residues. V gave up 2 bases and J gave up 12 bases; unmatched junction bases: 12. The germline V gene has CDR1 LGHNA and CDR2 YNFKEQ. For the CDR3, the DNA is TGTGCCAGCAGCCAAACCGGGACTAGCGGCATTCCGGTGCAGTTCTTC. Translation gives CASSQTGTSGIPVQFF.

The chain couples TRBV20-1 to TRBJ2-5; D uncertain. This CDR3 is built from 14 residues. V lost 5 bases and J lost 4, with 17 bases in between. Germline CDR1 DFQATT, CDR2 SNEGSKA (reference sequence). DNA of the CDR3: TGCAGTGCTTTATCCTCAAACCTCGGAGAGACCCAGTACTTC. Its protein is CSALSSNLGETQYF.

This clonotype was picked up one time. This chain uses TRBV20-1 with TRBJ1-6, with TRBD1 matching over 9 bases. The ends lost 6 bases at V and 5 bases at J; junction bases unmatched: 8. The germline V gene encodes CDR1 DFQATT and CDR2 SNEGSKA (reference sequence). This CDR3 spans 15 amino acids. CDR3 residues: CSATPRDRDNSPLHF. CDR3 DNA sequence: TGCAGTGCCACGCCCCGGGACAGGGATAATTCACCCCTCCACTTT.

The chain combines TRBV13 with TRBJ1-1; TRBD1 is a possible D gene (5 bases). The CDR3 sequence is 14 residues long. CDR1 is PRHDT and CDR2 is FYEKMQ in the germline V gene (reference sequence). V was pared by 5 bases and J by 2 bases, with 12 bases between. As DNA, the CDR3 is TGTGCCAGCAGCCTGCGGGGGTTCAACACTGAAGCTTTCTTT. Translating it yields CASSLRGFNTEAFF.

This clonotype was seen once. This chain joins TRBV5-1 and TRBJ2-4; 9 bases fit TRBD1. Germline CDR1 reads SGHRS; CDR2 reads YFSETQ. J was trimmed by 0 bases and V by 0 bases; bases with no gene match: 1. CDR3 length: 16 amino acids. The CDR3 spells CASSLGDREAKNIQYF. CDR3 sequence (DNA): TGCGCCAGCAGCTTGGGGGACAGGGAAGCCAAAAACATTCAGTACTTC. The whole variable domain, filled in from reference TRBV5-1 and TRBJ2-4, reads KAGVTQTPRYLIKTRGQQVTLSCSPISGHRSVSWYQQTPGQGLQFLFEYFSETQRNKGNFPGRFSGRQFSNSRSEMNVSTLELGDSALYLCASSLGDREAKNIQYFGAGTRLSVL.

A few counts support this clonotype. The chain links TRBV9 to TRBJ2-1; D might be TRBD2 (6 bases). CDR3 length equals 13 residues. Germline V lookup: CDR1 SGDLS, CDR2 YYNGEE. V was pared by 3 bases and J by 6 bases, with 10 bases between. CDR3 amino acids: CASSGGISNEQFF. In DNA form, the CDR3 reads TGTGCCAGCAGCGGCGGGATTTCCAATGAGCAGTTCTTC.